This T cell receptor (beta chain) derives from a study of spatial heterogeneity in lung cancer. The time point here: sample taken at primary tumor resection. The study sequenced unsorted whole RNA from tumor, nontumor lung or frozen PBMC. This clonotype was seen a handful of times. V lost 3 bases and J lost 1, with 8 bases in between. The CDR3 covers 14 residues. Germline V gives CDR1 PRHDT, CDR2 FYEKMQ (reference sequence). Individual TCR cDNA molecules each bore their own unique molecular identifier. TCRdb recomputed calls from the 5' RACE reads with MiXCR, one row per CDR3 protein. The top ten clones hold roughly 4.5% of a sample with about 82,000 distinct CDR3 sequences, 10% to 15% of them seen once.

This TCR was sampled from a male donor with early-stage non-small cell lung cancer. The rearrangement links TRBV13 to TRBJ2-3; possibly TRBD2 for D (7 bases). Sequenced here: PBMCs, sampled at surgery. CDR3 nucleotide sequence: TGTGCCAGCAGCTTCGGGGGGCGCACAGATACGCAGTATTTT. This translates into CASSFGGRTDTQYF.